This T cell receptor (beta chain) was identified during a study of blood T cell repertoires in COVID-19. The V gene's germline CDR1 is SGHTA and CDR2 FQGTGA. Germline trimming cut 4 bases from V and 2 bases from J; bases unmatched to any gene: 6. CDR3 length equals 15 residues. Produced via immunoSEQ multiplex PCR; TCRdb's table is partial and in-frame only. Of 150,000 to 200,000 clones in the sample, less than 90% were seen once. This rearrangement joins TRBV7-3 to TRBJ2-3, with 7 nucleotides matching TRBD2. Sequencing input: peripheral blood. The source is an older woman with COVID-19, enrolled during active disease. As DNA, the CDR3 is TGTGCCAGCAGCTCCCAAGCGGGGCTCACAGATACGCAGTATTTT. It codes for CASSSQAGLTDTQYF.